The sequence of this T cell receptor (beta chain) was determined in a study of blood T cell repertoires in COVID-19. Whole-study context: Samples representing acute and convalescent COVID-19 were sourced from the United States, Italy and Spain.

TCRdb keeps only in-frame clones here, not all; method: immunoSEQ multiplex PCR. Of fewer than 200,000 clones detected, about 80% appear once; the ten largest clones hold approximately 6.8%. This CDR3 is 15 amino acids long. V gave up 4 bases and J gave up 5 bases; unmatched junction bases: 11. Germline values: CDR1 MNHEY, CDR2 SVGAGI. This clone was picked up a small number of times. Sequenced material: peripheral blood. The V and J genes are TRBV6-5 and TRBJ2-7, with 7 bases aligning to TRBD2. This sequence was found in a woman between 40 and 50 years old with COVID-19, enrolled during active disease. CDR3 protein: CASSFYSGTKHEQYF. CDR3 in DNA: TGTGCCAGCAGTTTTTACAGCGGGACCAAACACGAGCAGTACTTC.